This T cell receptor (beta chain) originates from a study of T cell repertoires in cytomegalovirus infection. Across the study: Based on public TCR beta signatures, there were indications of CMV infection and of a matching HLA type.

TCRdb processed the reads anew with MiXCR; each CDR3 protein has one entry. The sample consists of 250,000 to 400,000 distinct CDR3 sequences, around 25% of them appearing once. Notes on the study in general: Using cumulative public TCR beta family frequency, the authors identified those who carried CMV together with the relevant HLA.

Details on this clonotype: Its antigen is not identified.

This receptor was obtained from a human donor in good health (CMV status not recorded). Some clones in this sample may be carry-over from other donors' samples. This specimen consisted of cultured PBMCs, obtained from culture after CMV antigen stimulation.

The CDR3 here is CASSPPGTGVGNTIYF. In DNA, the CDR3 is TGTGCCAGCTCACCACCCGGGACAGGGGTTGGAAACACCATATATTTT. This chain links TRBV18 with TRBJ1-3; 10 bases fit TRBD1. Germline V gene data show CDR1 as KGHSH and CDR2 as LQKENI. CDR3 length: 16 residues. The ends lost 0 bases at V and 3 bases at J; junction bases unmatched: 2.